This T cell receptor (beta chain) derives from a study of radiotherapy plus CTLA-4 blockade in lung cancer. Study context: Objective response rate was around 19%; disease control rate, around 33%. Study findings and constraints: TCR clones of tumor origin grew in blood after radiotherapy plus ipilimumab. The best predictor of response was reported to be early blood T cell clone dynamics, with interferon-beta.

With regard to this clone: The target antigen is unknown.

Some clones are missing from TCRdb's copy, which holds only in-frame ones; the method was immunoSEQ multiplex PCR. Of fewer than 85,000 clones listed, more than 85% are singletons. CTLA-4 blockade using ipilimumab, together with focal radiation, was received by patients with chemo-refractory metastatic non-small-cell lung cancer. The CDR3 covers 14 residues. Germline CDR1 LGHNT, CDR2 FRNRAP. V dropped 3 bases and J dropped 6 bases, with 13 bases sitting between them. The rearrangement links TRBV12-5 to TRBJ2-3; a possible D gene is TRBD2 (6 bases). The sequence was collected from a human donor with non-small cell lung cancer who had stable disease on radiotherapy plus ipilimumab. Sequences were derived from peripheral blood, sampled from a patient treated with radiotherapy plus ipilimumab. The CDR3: CASGFSGQLDTQYF. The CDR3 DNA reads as TGTGCTAGTGGTTTCAGCGGGCAGCTGGATACGCAGTATTTT.